The 5 T cell receptor beta chains below all came from one sample that was sequenced in a study of vaccination and CD4 T cells after COVID-19. Cultured CD4+ T-cell DNA underwent Oncomine TCR Beta short-read sequencing. TCRdb analysed the PCR reads with MiXCR anew, one entry per CDR3 protein. The data hold 8,500 to 10,000 distinct CDR3 sequences, with 60% to 75% observed a single time. Regarding treatment: roughly nine-day PBMC culture with coronavirus spike peptide pools or control peptides (ViraFEST assay). Gathering of the CD4+ T cells, from the unexposed donor, took place before the COVID-19 pandemic (2011-2018). Their antigen targets remain unknown. The sample comprised CD4+ T cells from blood, cultured in vitro. Receptors were obtained from a human donor in good health.

This clonotype came up a few times. This chain's CDR3 is CASSTGHRETQYF. DNA for the CDR3: TGTGCCAGCAGTACGGGACATCGGGAGACCCAGTACTTC. The V and J genes are TRBV7-6 and TRBJ2-5; possibly TRBD1 for D (6 bases). This CDR3 has 13 amino acids. V lost 6 bases and J lost 5, with 13 bases in between. Germline V lookup: CDR1 SGHVS, CDR2 FNYEAQ.

J is TRBJ1-2 and V is TRBV28; D gene unclear. The CDR3 extends over 13 amino acids. V was clipped by 6 bases and J by 0 bases, with 8 bases between them. Germline V CDR1 and CDR2: MDHEN, SYDVKM. CDR3 sequence: CASRSPTNYGYTF. The CDR3 DNA reads TGTGCCAGCAGATCACCTACTAACTATGGCTACACCTTC.

This chain uses TRBV25-1 with TRBJ1-4, with D possibly matching TRBD1 (6 bases). The germline V and J ends were trimmed by 6 bases and 2 bases, with 13 bases remaining between them. CDR1 is MGHDK, CDR2 SYGVNS, per germline. This CDR3 contains 15 residues. The CDR3 here is CASSRGGWTNEKLFF. The CDR3 region has the DNA TGTGCCAGCAGCAGGGGTGGGTGGACTAATGAAAAACTGTTTTTT.

The chain combines TRBV6-4 with TRBJ2-3, with TRBD1 matching over 7 bases. The CDR3 length is 13 residues. In germline, CDR1 is MRHNA, CDR2 SNTAGT. Trimming cost V 5 bases and J 3 bases; bases outside gene matches: 2. This CDR3 is CASSQGETDTQYF. The CDR3 DNA sequence: TGTGCCAGCAGTCAGGGGGAAACAGATACGCAGTATTTT.

In this sample, this clonotype turned up once. The chain couples TRBV11-2 to TRBJ2-7; D remains unclear. Trimming took 1 base from V and 0 from J, leaving 7 bases between them. Germline values: CDR1 SGHAT, CDR2 FQNNGV. The CDR3 contains 14 residues. The CDR3 here is CASSLVQTSYEQYF. The DNA of the CDR3 is TGTGCCAGCAGCTTAGTACAGACCTCCTACGAGCAGTACTTC.